This T cell receptor beta chain was documented in a study of cytomegalovirus exposure and HLA in healthy donors. PCR was performed using 60 Vbeta and 13 Jbeta primers. Repertoires were generated with immunoSEQ multiplex PCR, while TCRdb's copy carries only in-frame clones and drops some. The table records 78,000 or so clones, more than 50% of them present only once. As for this clone: The antigen is not known.

Study results and limitations: Immune exposure was documented only through CMV serostatus. Highest at DRB1 and lowest at HLA-C, TCR association rates differed among HLA loci in a later analysis. According to an earlier analysis, most TCR beta V segments yielded productive rearrangements about 87% or about 30% of the time. About 150 TCR beta chains were listed as cytomegalovirus-associated.

This CDR3 comprises 14 residues. CDR1 is LNHNV, CDR2 YYDKDF, per germline (reference sequence). V was trimmed by 1 base and J by 6 bases, leaving 12 bases between them. The receptor comes from a male donor in good health and CMV-seropositive. Material for sequencing was PBMCs. The V call is TRBV15, the J call TRBJ1-1, with D possibly TRBD1 on 5 matching bases. The CDR3 region has the DNA TGTGCCACCAGCAGAGGCGGAAAAGGGGCTGAAGCTTTCTTT. Translation: CATSRGGKGAEAFF. The full variable domain, completed using reference TRBV15 and TRBJ1-1, is DAMVIQNPRYQVTQFGKPVTLSCSQTLNHNVMYWYQQKSSQAPKLLFHYYDKDFNNEADTPDNFQSRRPNTSFCFLDIRSPGLGDTAMYLCATSRGGKGAEAFFGQGTRLTVV.